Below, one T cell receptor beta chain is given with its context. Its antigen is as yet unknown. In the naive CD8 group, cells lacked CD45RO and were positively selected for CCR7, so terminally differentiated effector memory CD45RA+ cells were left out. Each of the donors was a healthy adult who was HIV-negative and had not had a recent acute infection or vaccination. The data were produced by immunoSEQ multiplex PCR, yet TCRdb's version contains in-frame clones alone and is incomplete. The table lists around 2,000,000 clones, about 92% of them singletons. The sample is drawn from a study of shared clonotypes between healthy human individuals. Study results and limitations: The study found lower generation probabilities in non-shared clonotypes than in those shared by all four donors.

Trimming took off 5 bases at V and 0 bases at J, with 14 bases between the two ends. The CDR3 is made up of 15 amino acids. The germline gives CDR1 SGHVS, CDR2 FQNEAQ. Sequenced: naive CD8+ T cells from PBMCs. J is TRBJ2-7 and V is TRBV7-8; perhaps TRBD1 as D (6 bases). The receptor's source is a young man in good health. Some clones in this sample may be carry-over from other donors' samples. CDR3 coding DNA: TGTGCCAGCAGCCTAGACAGGTCCGCCTCCTACGAGCAGTACTTC. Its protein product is CASSLDRSASYEQYF.